This T cell receptor (beta chain) was sequenced in a study of T cells in Graves' hyperthyroidism and ophthalmopathy. Germline CDR1 is LNHDA and CDR2 is SQIVND (reference sequence). V lost 3 bases and J lost 10; bases outside the gene matches: 8. This CDR3 is built from 15 residues. This clonotype has a count of ten or more. What it binds is not known. Regions amplified from RNA transcripts were the TCR beta CDR3 regions. The HTBI primer set drove a first-round RT-PCR of the TCR CDR3. Each CDR3 protein is one row after TCRdb ran MiXCR on the multiplex PCR reads. Of about 360,000 distinct CDR3 sequences listed, 13% are singletons. Findings and caveats of the study: Model predictions of ophthalmopathy came a median around 6.5 months before onset.

The chain has TRBV19 and TRBJ1-6; 8 bases map to TRBD1. Sequenced sample: blood. This TCR was recovered from a woman aged 18-29 years with Graves' hyperthyroidism. The CDR3 nucleotides read TGTGCCAGTAGTATTGGACAGGGCGAGACGTCACCCCTCCACTTT. It specifies CASSIGQGETSPLHF.